This T cell receptor beta chain was captured in a study of identical twins. Looked up from germline, CDR1 is MNHNS and CDR2 is SASEGT. The CDR3 spans 16 residues. V lost 4 bases and J lost 0, with 14 bases in between. Every donor was a healthy Caucasian. In TCRdb, the 5' RACE reads were re-called with MiXCR into one record per CDR3 protein. The table lists 450,000 or so distinct CDR3 sequences, 13% to 15% of them singletons. General observations from the study: Twin pairs had excess sharing that was weaker in beta out-of-frame sequences. Zero-insertion analyses might be partly confounded by invariant T cells like MAIT and iNKT. Shared out-of-frame alpha sequences (those common to twins) showed excess low generation probability.

Concerning this clonotype itself: Its antigen is currently unknown.

These data were likewise used in another study, on yellow fever vaccine responses in identical twins.

Input material: CD4+ T cells sorted from blood. The chain joins TRBV6-1 to TRBJ2-3, with D perhaps matching TRBD1 or TRBD2 (6 bases each). This TCR derives from a woman in her late teens or twenties in good health. Written as DNA, the CDR3 is TGTGCCAGCAGTGCTCGCCCCGGGGGCAGCACAGATACGCAGTATTTT. Its protein is CASSARPGGSTDTQYF.